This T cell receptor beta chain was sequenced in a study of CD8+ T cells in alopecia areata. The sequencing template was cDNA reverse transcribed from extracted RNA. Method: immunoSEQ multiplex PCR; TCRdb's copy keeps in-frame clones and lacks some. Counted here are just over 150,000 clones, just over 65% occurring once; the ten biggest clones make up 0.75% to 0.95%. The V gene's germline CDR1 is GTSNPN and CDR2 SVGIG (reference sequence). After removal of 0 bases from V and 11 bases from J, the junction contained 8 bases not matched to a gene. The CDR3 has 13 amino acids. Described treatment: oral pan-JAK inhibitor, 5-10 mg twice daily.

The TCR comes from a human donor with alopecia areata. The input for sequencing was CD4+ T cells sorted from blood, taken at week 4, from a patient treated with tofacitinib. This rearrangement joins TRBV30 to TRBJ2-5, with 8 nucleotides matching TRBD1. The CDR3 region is CAWSVLDRGEQYF. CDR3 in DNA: TGTGCCTGGAGTGTACTTGACAGGGGAGAGCAGTACTTC.